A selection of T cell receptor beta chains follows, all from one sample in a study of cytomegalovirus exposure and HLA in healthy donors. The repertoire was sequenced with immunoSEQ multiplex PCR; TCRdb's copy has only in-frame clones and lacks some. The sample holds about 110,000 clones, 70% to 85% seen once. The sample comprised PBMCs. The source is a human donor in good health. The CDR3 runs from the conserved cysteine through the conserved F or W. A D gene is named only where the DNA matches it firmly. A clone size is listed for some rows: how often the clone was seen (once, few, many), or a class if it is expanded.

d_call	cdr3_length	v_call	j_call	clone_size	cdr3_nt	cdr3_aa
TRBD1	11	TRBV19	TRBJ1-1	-	TGTGCCATACAAGACAGGGTTAAAGCTTTCTTT	CAIQDRVKAFF
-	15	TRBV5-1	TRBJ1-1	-	TGCGCCAGCACCTGGGGGGGAGAAGGGGGCACTGAAGCTTTCTTT	CASTWGGEGGTEAFF
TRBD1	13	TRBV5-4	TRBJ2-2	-	TGTGCCAGCAGCTTTGACAGGGTCGGGGAGCTGTTTTTT	CASSFDRVGELFF
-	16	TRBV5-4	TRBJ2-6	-	TGTGCCAGCAGCTTGGCCAGGCCCTCTGGGGCCAACGTCCTGACTTTC	CASSLARPSGANVLTF
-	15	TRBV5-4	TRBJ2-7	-	TGTGCCAGCAGCTTGGGGCAGGGACTGGTCTACGAGCAGTACTTC	CASSLGQGLVYEQYF
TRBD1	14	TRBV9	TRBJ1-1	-	TGTGCCAGCAGCCTCGGACAGGCCAACACTGAAGCTTTCTTT	CASSLGQANTEAFF
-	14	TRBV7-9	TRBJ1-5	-	TGTGCCAGCAGCTTCGCAGGGGTAGCTCAGCCCCAGCATTTT	CASSFAGVAQPQHF
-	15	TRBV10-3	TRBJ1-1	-	TGTGCCATTTCTTTTGCACAGGTAATGAACACTGAAGCTTTCTTT	CAISFAQVMNTEAFF
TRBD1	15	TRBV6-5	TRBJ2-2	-	TGTGCCAGCGCCAGCGATGTGACAGGGACCGGGGAGCTGTTTTTT	CASASDVTGTGELFF
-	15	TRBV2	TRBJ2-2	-	TGTGCCAGCAGTGAGACGGCCCAGGGGACCGGGGAGCTGTTTTTT	CASSETAQGTGELFF
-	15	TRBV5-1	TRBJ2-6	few	TGCGCCAGCCGAAGCAGGGGTGGCGGGGCCAACGTCCTGACTTTC	CASRSRGGGANVLTF
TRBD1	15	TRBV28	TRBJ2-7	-	TGTGCCAGCAGTTCCCCCGGACAGGGATACTACGAGCAGTACTTC	CASSSPGQGYYEQYF
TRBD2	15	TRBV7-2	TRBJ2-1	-	TGTGCCAGCACCCCCCGTGCGGGAGTAGCGGGTGAGCAGTTCTTC	CASTPRAGVAGEQFF
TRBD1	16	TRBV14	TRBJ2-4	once	TGTGCCAGCAGCCAAGCCCCAGGGGGCCCCAAAAACATTCAGTACTTC	CASSQAPGGPKNIQYF
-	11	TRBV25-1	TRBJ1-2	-	TGTGCCAGCAGTGAACGCTATGGCTACACCTTC	CASSERYGYTF
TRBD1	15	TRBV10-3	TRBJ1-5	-	TGTGCCATCAGCGAGACGACAGGGGGCAATCAGCCCCAGCATTTT	CAISETTGGNQPQHF
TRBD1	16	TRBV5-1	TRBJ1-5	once	TGCGCCAGCAGCCCCGGACAGGGGTCGGGCGAACAGCCCCAGCATTTT	CASSPGQGSGEQPQHF
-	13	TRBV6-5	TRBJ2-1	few	TGTGCCAGCAGTGCCCGCAGCTACAATGAGCAGTTCTTC	CASSARSYNEQFF
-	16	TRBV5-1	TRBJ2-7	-	TGCGCCAGCAGCTGGGGCGGAGCAGAATACGCCTACGAGCAGTACTTC	CASSWGGAEYAYEQYF
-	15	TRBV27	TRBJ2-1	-	TGTGCCAGCAGTTTAACCAGCGGGTCCTACAATGAGCAGTTCTTC	CASSLTSGSYNEQFF
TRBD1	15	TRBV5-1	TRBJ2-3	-	TGCGCCAGCAGCTTGGCGACAGGGGGATATGATACGCAGTATTTT	CASSLATGGYDTQYF
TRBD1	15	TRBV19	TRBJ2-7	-	TGTGCCAGTAGCGGACCGGGACAGGGGTCCTACGAGCAGTACTTC	CASSGPGQGSYEQYF
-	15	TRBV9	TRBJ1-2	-	TGTGCCAGCAGCCCGGTCTGGGGCGCTGGATATGGCTACACCTTC	CASSPVWGAGYGYTF
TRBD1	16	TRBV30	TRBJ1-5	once	TGTGCCTGGAGTACCGGGACAGGGGGCTGGAATCAGCCCCAGCATTTT	CAWSTGTGGWNQPQHF
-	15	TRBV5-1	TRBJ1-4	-	TGCGCCAGCAGCTTGGCGGGTAACACTAATGAAAAACTGTTTTTT	CASSLAGNTNEKLFF
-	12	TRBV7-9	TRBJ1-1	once	TGTGCCAGCAGCACAGCAGACACTGAAGCTTTCTTT	CASSTADTEAFF
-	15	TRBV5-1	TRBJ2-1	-	TGCGCCAGCAGCTTGGACGCGAACTCCTACAATGAGCAGTTCTTC	CASSLDANSYNEQFF
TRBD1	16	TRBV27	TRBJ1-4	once	TGTGCCAGCAGTTTCGGACAGGGGTTCGCTAATGAAAAACTGTTTTTT	CASSFGQGFANEKLFF
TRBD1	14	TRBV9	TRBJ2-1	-	TGTGCCAGCAGCGTAGCGGACAGGGTAACTGAGCAGTTCTTC	CASSVADRVTEQFF
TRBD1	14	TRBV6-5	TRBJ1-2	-	TGTGCCAGGGAACATAAAGGGGGCCCCTATGGCTACACCTTC	CAREHKGGPYGYTF
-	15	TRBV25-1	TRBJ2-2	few	TGTGCCAGCAGTCCCGCAAGGAGCAACACCGGGGAGCTGTTTTTT	CASSPARSNTGELFF
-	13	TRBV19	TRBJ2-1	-	TGTGCCAGTAGTAGAACACCATACAATGAGCAGTTCTTC	CASSRTPYNEQFF
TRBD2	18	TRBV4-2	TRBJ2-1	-	TGTGCCAGCAGCCAACTGCGGTTGGCTAGCGGGTCCTACAATGAGCAGTTCTTC	CASSQLRLASGSYNEQFF
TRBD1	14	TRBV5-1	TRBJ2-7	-	TGCGCCAGCAGTAGGGGGACAGGGGTCTACGAGCAGTACTTC	CASSRGTGVYEQYF
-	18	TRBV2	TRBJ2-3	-	TGCGCCAGCAGTGAAAAATCTACGGGGTGGGGAAACACAGATACGCAGTATTTT	CASSEKSTGWGNTDTQYF
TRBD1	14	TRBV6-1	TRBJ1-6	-	TGTGCCAGCAGTGAGGGACAGCCGAATTCACCCCTCCACTTT	CASSEGQPNSPLHF
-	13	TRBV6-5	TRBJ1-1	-	TGTGCCAGTGAAATGGGACAGAACACTGAAGCTTTCTTT	CASEMGQNTEAFF
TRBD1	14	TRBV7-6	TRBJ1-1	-	TGTGCCAGCAGCAGGACAGGGGAGTTCGCTGAAGCTTTCTTT	CASSRTGEFAEAFF
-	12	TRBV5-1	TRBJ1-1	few	TGCGCCAGCAGCTTCGGGAACACTGAAGCTTTCTTT	CASSFGNTEAFF
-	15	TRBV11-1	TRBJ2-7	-	TGTGCCAGCAGCTTAGGCCGGGACACCCTCTACGAGCAGTACTTC	CASSLGRDTLYEQYF
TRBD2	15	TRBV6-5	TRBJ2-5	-	TGTGCCAGCGGTTCACTAGCGGGAGGGGGGGAGACCCAGTACTTC	CASGSLAGGGETQYF
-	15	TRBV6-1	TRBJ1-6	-	TGTGCCAGCAGTGGGGGAGCGGCCTATAATTCACCCCTCCACTTT	CASSGGAAYNSPLHF
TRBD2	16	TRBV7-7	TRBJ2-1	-	TGTGCTAGCAGCCCTGGGGGAACTAGCGGGAGGGCCAATCAGTTCTTC	CASSPGGTSGRANQFF
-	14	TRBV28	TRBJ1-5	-	TGTGCCAGCAGTTTAGGGCTTAGCAATCAGCCCCAGCATTTT	CASSLGLSNQPQHF
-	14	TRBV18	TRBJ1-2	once	TGTGCCAGCTCATGGGCAGGGATGGACTATGGCTACACCTTC	CASSWAGMDYGYTF
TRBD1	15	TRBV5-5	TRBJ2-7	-	TGTGCCAGCAGCTTGGAGGGGACAGGGACCTACGAGCAGTACTTC	CASSLEGTGTYEQYF
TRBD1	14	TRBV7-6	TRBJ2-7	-	TGTGCCAGCAGCTCCGGGACAGGGACCTACGAGCAGTACTTC	CASSSGTGTYEQYF
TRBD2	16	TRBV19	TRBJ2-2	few	TGTGCCAGTAGTATTACCGCGGGAGTCAACACCGGGGAGCTGTTTTTT	CASSITAGVNTGELFF
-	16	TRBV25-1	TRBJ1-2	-	TGTGCCAGCAGTGCAACCGGGACATATTTAAACTATGGCTACACCTTC	CASSATGTYLNYGYTF
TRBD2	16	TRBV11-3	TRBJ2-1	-	TGTGCCAGCAGCTTCAGAACTAGCGGGAGGGCGAATGAGCAGTTCTTC	CASSFRTSGRANEQFF
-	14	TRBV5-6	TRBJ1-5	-	TGTGCCAGCAGCTCCGGACTGAGCAATCAGCCCCAGCATTTT	CASSSGLSNQPQHF
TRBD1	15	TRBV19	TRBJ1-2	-	TGTGCCAGTAGTAGAATTTTACAGGGGACCTATGGCTACACCTTC	CASSRILQGTYGYTF
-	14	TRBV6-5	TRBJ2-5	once	TGTGCTACTGCAAGGCAGCGGGCCCAAGAGACCCAGTACTTC	CATARQRAQETQYF
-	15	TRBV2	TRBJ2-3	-	TGTGCCAGCAGTCCGACTACCACGGGGACAGATACGCAGTATTTT	CASSPTTTGTDTQYF
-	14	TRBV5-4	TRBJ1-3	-	TGTGCCAGCAGCTCGCCGGGGTCAGGAAACACCATATATTTT	CASSSPGSGNTIYF